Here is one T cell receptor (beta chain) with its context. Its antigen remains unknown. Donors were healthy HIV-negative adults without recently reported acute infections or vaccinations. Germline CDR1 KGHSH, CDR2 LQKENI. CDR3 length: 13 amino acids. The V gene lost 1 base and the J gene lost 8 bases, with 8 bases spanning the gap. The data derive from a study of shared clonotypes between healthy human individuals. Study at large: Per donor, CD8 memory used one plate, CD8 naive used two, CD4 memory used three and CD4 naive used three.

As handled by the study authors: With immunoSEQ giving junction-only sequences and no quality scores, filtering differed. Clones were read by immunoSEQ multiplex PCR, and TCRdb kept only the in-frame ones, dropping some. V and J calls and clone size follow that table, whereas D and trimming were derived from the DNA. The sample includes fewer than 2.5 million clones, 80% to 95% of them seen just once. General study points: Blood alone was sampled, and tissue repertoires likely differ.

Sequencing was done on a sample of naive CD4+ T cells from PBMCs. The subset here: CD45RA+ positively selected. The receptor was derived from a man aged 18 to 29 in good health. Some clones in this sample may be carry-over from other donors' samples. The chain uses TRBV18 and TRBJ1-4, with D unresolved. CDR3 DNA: TGTGCCAGCTCACCACAGGGCTGGGAAAAACTGTTTTTT. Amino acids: CASSPQGWEKLFF.